This T cell receptor (beta chain) was retrieved from a study of shared clonotypes between healthy human individuals. CDR1 is MGHRA, CDR2 YSYEKL, per germline. Trimming stripped 4 bases from V and 11 bases from J, with 12 bases between. The CDR3 covers 13 residues. General study findings and limits: Rarefaction curves obtained for sorted subsets showed sequencing incomplete despite large depth.

About this clone: The antigen remains undetermined.

An assay was performed, and its level was deep. Some clones are missing from TCRdb's copy, which holds only in-frame ones; the method was immunoSEQ multiplex PCR. This sample has some 900,000 clones; about three quarters occur once, and the top ten carry roughly 1.5%. This receptor was taken from a man aged 18 to 29 in good health. This rearrangement joins TRBV4-1 to TRBJ1-6; D ambiguous. The sequencing input was memory CD4+ T cells sorted from blood. Stated subset: CD45RA-negative fraction. CDR3 sequence reads: CASSPGPLTPLHF. The DNA for the CDR3 is TGCGCCAGCAGCCCTGGGCCACTGACACCCCTCCACTTT.